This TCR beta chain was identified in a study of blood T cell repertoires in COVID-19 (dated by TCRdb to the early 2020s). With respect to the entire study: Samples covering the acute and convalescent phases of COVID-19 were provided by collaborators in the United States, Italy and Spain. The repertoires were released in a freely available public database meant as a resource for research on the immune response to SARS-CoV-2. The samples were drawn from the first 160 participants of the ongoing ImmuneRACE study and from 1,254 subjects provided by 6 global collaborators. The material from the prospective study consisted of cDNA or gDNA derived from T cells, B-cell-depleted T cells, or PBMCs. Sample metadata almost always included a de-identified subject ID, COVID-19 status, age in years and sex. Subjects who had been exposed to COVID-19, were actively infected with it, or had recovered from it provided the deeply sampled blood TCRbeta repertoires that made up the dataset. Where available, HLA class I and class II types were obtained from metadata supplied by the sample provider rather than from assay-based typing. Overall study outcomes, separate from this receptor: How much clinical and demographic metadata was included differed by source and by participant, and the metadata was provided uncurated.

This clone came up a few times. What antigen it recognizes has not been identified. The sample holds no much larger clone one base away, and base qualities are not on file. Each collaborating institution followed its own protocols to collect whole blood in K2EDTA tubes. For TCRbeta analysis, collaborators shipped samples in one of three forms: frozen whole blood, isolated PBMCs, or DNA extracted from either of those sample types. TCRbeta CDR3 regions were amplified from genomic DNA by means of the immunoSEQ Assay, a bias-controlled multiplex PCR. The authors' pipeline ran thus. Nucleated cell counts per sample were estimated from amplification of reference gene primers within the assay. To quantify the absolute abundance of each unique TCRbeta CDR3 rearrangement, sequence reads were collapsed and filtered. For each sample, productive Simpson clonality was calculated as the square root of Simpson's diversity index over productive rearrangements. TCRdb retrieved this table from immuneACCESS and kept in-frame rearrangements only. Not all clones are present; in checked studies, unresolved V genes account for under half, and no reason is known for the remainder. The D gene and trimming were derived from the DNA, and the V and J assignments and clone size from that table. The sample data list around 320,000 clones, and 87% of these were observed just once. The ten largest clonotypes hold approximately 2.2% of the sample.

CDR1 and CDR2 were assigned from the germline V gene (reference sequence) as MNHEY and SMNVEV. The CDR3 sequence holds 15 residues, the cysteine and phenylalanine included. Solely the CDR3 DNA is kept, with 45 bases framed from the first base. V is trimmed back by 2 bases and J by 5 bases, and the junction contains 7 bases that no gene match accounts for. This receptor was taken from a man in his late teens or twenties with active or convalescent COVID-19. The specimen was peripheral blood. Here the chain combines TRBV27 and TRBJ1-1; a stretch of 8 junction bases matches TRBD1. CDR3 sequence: CASSLDVRGRTEAFF. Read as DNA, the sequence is TGTGCCAGCAGTTTAGATGTCAGGGGGCGGACTGAAGCTTTCTTT.